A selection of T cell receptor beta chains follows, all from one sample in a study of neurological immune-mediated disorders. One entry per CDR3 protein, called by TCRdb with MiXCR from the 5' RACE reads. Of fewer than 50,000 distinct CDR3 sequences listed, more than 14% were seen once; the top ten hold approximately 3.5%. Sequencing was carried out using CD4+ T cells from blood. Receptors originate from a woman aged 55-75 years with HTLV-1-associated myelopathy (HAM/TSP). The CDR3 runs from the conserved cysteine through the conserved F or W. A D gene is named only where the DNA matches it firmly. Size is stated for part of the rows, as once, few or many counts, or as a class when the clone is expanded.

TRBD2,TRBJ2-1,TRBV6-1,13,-,TGTGCCAGCTCCCCGGGAGGGTACAATGAGCAGTTCTTC,CASSPGGYNEQFF
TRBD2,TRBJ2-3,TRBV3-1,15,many,TGTGCCAGCAGCCAAGGAGCGGGGGAATCAGATACGCAGTATTTT,CASSQGAGESDTQYF
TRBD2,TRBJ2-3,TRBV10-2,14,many,TGCGCCAGCAGTGGGCGGGGGGGCACAGATACGCAGTATTTT,CASSGRGGTDTQYF
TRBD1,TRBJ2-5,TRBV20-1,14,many,TGCAGTGCTCATGGGACAGCAAGTCAAGAGACCCAGTACTTC,CSAHGTASQETQYF
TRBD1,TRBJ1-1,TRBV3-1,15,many,TGTGCCAGCAGCTATAGACAGGGATTGGAAACTGAAGCTTTCTTT,CASSYRQGLETEAFF
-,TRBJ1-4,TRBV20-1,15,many,TGCAGTGCTAGAGATAATACAGGGCCAAATGAAAAACTGTTTTTT,CSARDNTGPNEKLFF
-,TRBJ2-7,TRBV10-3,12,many,TGTGCCATCAGTGAGTACCAGGACGAGCAGTACTTC,CAISEYQDEQYF
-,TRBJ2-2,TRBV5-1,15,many,TGCGCCAGCAGCCAAGACCTGCCGAACACCGGGGAGCTGTTTTTT,CASSQDLPNTGELFF
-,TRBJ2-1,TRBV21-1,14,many,TGTGCCAGCAGCAGGGGGACTAGCGTATATGAGCAGTTCTTC,CASSRGTSVYEQFF
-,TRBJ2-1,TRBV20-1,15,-,TGCAGTTCCAATAGCGTGGGGCCTTCTAACGATGAGCAGTTCTTC,CSSNSVGPSNDEQFF
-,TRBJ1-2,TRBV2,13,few,TGTGCCAGCAGTGGGGGGATTAACTATGGCTACACCTTC,CASSGGINYGYTF
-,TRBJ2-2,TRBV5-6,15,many,TGTGCCAGCAGCTTGGATTTTCCAGGGGCCGAGGAGCTGTTTTTT,CASSLDFPGAEELFF
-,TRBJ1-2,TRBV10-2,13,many,TGCGCCAGCAGTGGAAATTCAGAGGGTGGCTACACCTTC,CASSGNSEGGYTF